A selection of T cell receptor beta chains follows, all from one sample in a study of spatial heterogeneity in lung cancer. TCRdb reanalysed the 5' RACE reads using MiXCR and keeps one entry per CDR3 protein. Among about 41,000 distinct CDR3 sequences listed, 10% were seen once. The input for sequencing was PBMCs, taken at follow-up. All receptors come from a female donor with early-stage non-small cell lung cancer. Each CDR3 is given with its conserved first and last residue. A D gene is named only where the DNA matches it firmly. Only some rows state a clone size, as once, few, many or a class for expanded clones.

abundance	v_gene	d_gene	len	j_gene	CDR3nt	CDR3aa
few	TRBV9	TRBD2	16	TRBJ2-5	TGTGCCAGCAGCGTATCCGGGACTAGCGGGACGGAGACCCAGTACTTC	CASSVSGTSGTETQYF
NA	TRBV20-1	NA	14	TRBJ2-1	TGCAGTGCTACCGAGGGTTTTCGATACAATGAGCAGTTCTTC	CSATEGFRYNEQFF
many	TRBV30	NA	10	TRBJ2-5	TGTGCCTGGGGAGGGGAGACCCAGTACTTC	CAWGGETQYF
few	TRBV5-1	TRBD2	17	TRBJ2-7	TGCGCCAGCAGCCCAGGACTAGCGGGGGGAATGTCCAACGAGCAGTACTTC	CASSPGLAGGMSNEQYF
NA	TRBV20-1	NA	14	TRBJ1-5	TGCAGTGCTAGGGGACTTGGGTCGGAGCAGCCCCAGCATTTT	CSARGLGSEQPQHF
many	TRBV6-5	TRBD1	19	TRBJ2-6	TGTGCCAGCAGTTCCCCTATAGGGACAGGGATCTCTGGGGCCAACGTCCTGACTTTC	CASSSPIGTGISGANVLTF
many	TRBV6-6	TRBD1	18	TRBJ2-7	TGTGCCAGCAGTTACCCCAGGACAGGGGGCCACAACACCTACGAGCAGTACTTC	CASSYPRTGGHNTYEQYF
NA	TRBV27	TRBD1	14	TRBJ2-7	TGTGCCAGCAGACCTTCCGGGACAGGGGCCAAGCAGTACTTC	CASRPSGTGAKQYF
many	TRBV19	TRBD1	14	TRBJ2-2	TGTGCCAGTAGTACCAGACAGGGCCCGAGGGAGCTGTTTTTT	CASSTRQGPRELFF
NA	TRBV10-2	NA	13	TRBJ2-7	TGCGCCAGCCAAGACGACGGGGAGTACGAGCAGTACTTC	CASQDDGEYEQYF
NA	TRBV18	NA	17	TRBJ2-7	TGTGCCAGCTCAAGCATCACAACCGGGACCGTATCCTACGAGCAGTACTTC	CASSSITTGTVSYEQYF
NA	TRBV5-1	NA	15	TRBJ1-1	TGCGCCAGCAGCCAATCCAGGGGTGGGCACACTGAAGCTTTCTTT	CASSQSRGGHTEAFF
few	TRBV5-6	NA	13	TRBJ2-7	TGTGCCAGCAGCTTGATCCGTTTAGACGAGCAGTACTTC	CASSLIRLDEQYF
few	TRBV20-1	NA	14	TRBJ1-4	TGCAGTGCCACCCTAGATGCAACTAATGAAAAACTGTTTTTT	CSATLDATNEKLFF
few	TRBV6-1	NA	14	TRBJ2-7	TGTGCCAGCAGTGAAGAGGGTTTCGGGAACGAGCAGTACTTC	CASSEEGFGNEQYF
many	TRBV12-3/TRBV12-4	NA	12	TRBJ2-5	TGTGCCAGCAGTCTAACGAAAGAGACCCAGTACTTC	CASSLTKETQYF
many	TRBV28	NA	14	TRBJ1-1	TGTGCCAGCAGTTCTTACGGATCAAACACTGAAGCTTTCTTT	CASSSYGSNTEAFF
many	TRBV7-9	TRBD2	20	TRBJ2-1	TGTGCCAGCAGCTCAAACTCGGGACTAGCGGATTTTAGCTCCTACAATGAGCAGTTCTTC	CASSSNSGLADFSSYNEQFF
few	TRBV19	NA	12	TRBJ2-1	TGTGCCAGTAGTTCTAAGTCCTGGCTGGTGTTCTTC	CASSSKSWLVFF
few	TRBV20-1	NA	14	TRBJ2-5	TGCAGTGCTAGTGACCGGGTGGGCCAAGAGACCCAGTACTTC	CSASDRVGQETQYF
NA	TRBV20-1	TRBD2	15	TRBJ2-1	TGCAGTGCTAGCAAAACTAGCGGGGGGGAGTATGAGCAGTTCTTC	CSASKTSGGEYEQFF
many	TRBV23-1	NA	15	TRBJ2-7	TGCGCCAGCAGTCAGAGACACCCACACTCCTACGAGCAGTACTTC	CASSQRHPHSYEQYF
many	TRBV5-6	NA	14	TRBJ2-7	TGTGCCAGCAGCCCCGCAGACGGGTCCTACGAGCAGTACTTC	CASSPADGSYEQYF
few	TRBV28	NA	15	TRBJ2-1	TGTGCCAGCAGTTTTTATCCAAAACCCAACAATGAGCAGTTCTTC	CASSFYPKPNNEQFF
few	TRBV28	NA	17	TRBJ2-5	TGTGCCAGCAGTTTATTCCTCCGGACAGCTACCCAAGAGACCCAGTACTTC	CASSLFLRTATQETQYF
NA	TRBV18	NA	14	TRBJ1-3	TGTGCCAGCTCACCCCCCAACTCTGGAAACACCATATATTTT	CASSPPNSGNTIYF
few	TRBV5-1	NA	11	TRBJ2-2	TGCGCCAGCGAGGATACCGGGGAGCTGTTTTTT	CASEDTGELFF
many	TRBV6-5	NA	16	TRBJ2-4	TGTGCCAGCAGTTACCAGGTATCGGGAGCCAAAAACATTCAGTACTTC	CASSYQVSGAKNIQYF
few	TRBV10-3	NA	15	TRBJ2-5	TGTGCCACCTATTCCGGGGAGGGGGACGGGGAGACCCAGTACTTC	CATYSGEGDGETQYF
few	TRBV28	NA	15	TRBJ1-4	TGTGCCAGCAGTTTGGAAGGACCATCGCGGGAAAAACTGTTTTTT	CASSLEGPSREKLFF
few	TRBV6-2/TRBV6-3	NA	13	TRBJ2-1	TGTGCCAGCAGCCCCACACGAAACAATGAGCAGTTCTTC	CASSPTRNNEQFF
many	TRBV28	NA	13	TRBJ2-1	TGTGCCAGCAGTTTACAGGACTACAATGAGCAGTTCTTC	CASSLQDYNEQFF
NA	TRBV6-5	NA	12	TRBJ1-5	TGTGCCAGCGCGGGCCCCAATCAGCCCCAGCATTTT	CASAGPNQPQHF
NA	TRBV28	NA	14	TRBJ1-1	TGTGCCAGCAGTACTGATACAGGGTACACTGAAGCTTTCTTT	CASSTDTGYTEAFF
few	TRBV7-2	NA	12	TRBJ2-7	TGTGCCAGCAGCCTCAATCGCTACGAGCAGTACTTC	CASSLNRYEQYF
NA	TRBV6-1	NA	13	TRBJ2-7	TGTGCCAGCAGTGAAGGCCCGACCTACGAGCAGTACTTC	CASSEGPTYEQYF
many	TRBV28	TRBD1	16	TRBJ2-3	TGTGCCAGCAGCAAGCCGGGACAGGGGTTCACAGATACGCAGTATTTT	CASSKPGQGFTDTQYF
NA	TRBV28	NA	14	TRBJ2-7	TGTGCCAGCCTCGAACAGGGACGGGTGGACGGGCAGTACTTC	CASLEQGRVDGQYF
many	TRBV20-1	NA	16	TRBJ1-4	TGCAGTGCTAGTACTCTCTCCCCGGGTCTTCATGAAAAACTGTTTTTT	CSASTLSPGLHEKLFF
few	TRBV2	NA	13	TRBJ2-5	TGTGCCAGCAGTGAAGGCCGGCAAGAGACCCAGTACTTC	CASSEGRQETQYF
NA	TRBV11-2	NA	13	TRBJ2-3	TGTGCCAGCAGCGGAATTTCCAGGGTTAAGCAGTATTTT	CASSGISRVKQYF
NA	TRBV19	NA	16	TRBJ2-7	TGTGCCACCTCCGGGACTTTCTCCCAAGGCTCCTACGAGCAGTACTTC	CATSGTFSQGSYEQYF
few	TRBV12-3/TRBV12-4	NA	13	TRBJ2-1	TGTGCCAGCAGTTTAGGGACAAGAGATGAGCAGTTCTTC	CASSLGTRDEQFF
NA	TRBV6-1	NA	15	TRBJ1-4	TGTGCCAGCAGTGAAGGGCTTAGCACAAATGAAAAACTGTTTTTT	CASSEGLSTNEKLFF
many	TRBV5-1	TRBD2	15	TRBJ2-5	TGCGCCAGCAGCTCGACGGGGGGACGAGCGGAGACCCAGTACTTC	CASSSTGGRAETQYF
NA	TRBV7-2	TRBD2	17	TRBJ2-2	TGTGCCAGCAGCCCCGGGACTAGGGTGGGGGACGCCGGGGAGCTGTTTTTT	CASSPGTRVGDAGELFF
many	TRBV3-1	NA	17	TRBJ2-7	TGTGCCAGCAGCCAAGGTTCCGGGACTCGACTTCACTACGAGCAGTACTTC	CASSQGSGTRLHYEQYF
NA	TRBV5-1	NA	18	TRBJ2-5	TGCGCCAGCAGCTTGGAGATCCCGGGTCAGGTGGGCCAAGAGACCCAGTACTTC	CASSLEIPGQVGQETQYF
few	TRBV29-1	TRBD1	13	TRBJ2-7	TGCAGCGGGGAGGACAGGGTGACATACGAGCAGTACTTC	CSGEDRVTYEQYF
many	TRBV29-1	NA	12	TRBJ2-3	TGCAGCGTGGACGGGTACACAGATACGCAGTATTTT	CSVDGYTDTQYF
NA	TRBV3-1	NA	11	TRBJ1-4	TGTGCCAGCAGCCGTAATGAAAAACTGTTTTTT	CASSRNEKLFF
many	TRBV5-1	TRBD1	14	TRBJ2-7	TGCGCCAGCACCGCGACAGGGGGCTCCTACGAGCAGTACTTC	CASTATGGSYEQYF
many	TRBV2	NA	15	TRBJ2-1	TGTGCCAGCAGTGAAGGTTCAGGGTCCTACAATGAGCAGTTCTTC	CASSEGSGSYNEQFF
many	TRBV11-2	NA	13	TRBJ2-1	TGTGCCAGCAGCTTAGCTCCGCTCACGGGCACGTTCTTC	CASSLAPLTGTFF
NA	TRBV28	TRBD2	13	TRBJ2-5	TGTGCCAGCAAGGCGGGGGGCAAAGAGACCCAGTACTTC	CASKAGGKETQYF
few	TRBV9	TRBD2	14	TRBJ2-7	TGTGCCAGCAGCCCTCCGGGAGGCGGCTACGAGCAGTACTTC	CASSPPGGGYEQYF
many	TRBV19	NA	14	TRBJ2-2	TGTGCCAGTAGTATGGGGGGAGCCACCGGGGAGCTGTTTTTT	CASSMGGATGELFF
many	TRBV25-1	NA	11	TRBJ2-4	TGTGCCAGCAGTGAACGGAACATTCAGTACTTC	CASSERNIQYF
NA	TRBV9	TRBD2	16	TRBJ2-5	TGTGCCAGCAGCGTAGATCCAGCGGGGGGGCTAGAGACCCAGTACTTC	CASSVDPAGGLETQYF
few	TRBV28	NA	19	TRBJ2-7	TGTGCCACTAGGTCCGAGGACATCGTCCCGTTTAGGAGCTCCTACGAGCAGTACTTC	CATRSEDIVPFRSSYEQYF